This T cell receptor (beta chain) comes out of a study of blood T cell repertoires in COVID-19. The age range of participants was about 18 to 90 years, with residence in about 25 US areas. Symptom resolution, clearance, or two negative PCRs marked the recovered donors of Cohort 3. Germline values: CDR1 SQVTM, CDR2 ANQGSEA. With 1 base removed from V and 3 bases from J, the gap between germline ends came to 15 bases. The CDR3 extends over 15 amino acids. In the study's own analysis: The authors estimated nucleated cell counts from reference gene primer amplification. Sequencing was performed with immunoSEQ multiplex PCR; in TCRdb, only in-frame clones are kept and a portion is missing. V and J calls plus clone size are reproduced from that table; the DNA served to infer D and trimming. Among around 170,000 clones, roughly 85% were seen once, and the ten largest hold around 9.5%.

The rearrangement uses TRBV29-1 and TRBJ1-1; TRBD1 might be the D (6 bases). The clonotype originates from a woman aged 18 to 35 who had recovered from COVID-19. The sample was PBMCs or T cells enriched from blood (not recorded which). The CDR3 here is CSVEGRRPGDTEAFF. The CDR3 nucleotides read TGCAGCGTTGAAGGAAGGAGACCAGGGGACACTGAAGCTTTCTTT.